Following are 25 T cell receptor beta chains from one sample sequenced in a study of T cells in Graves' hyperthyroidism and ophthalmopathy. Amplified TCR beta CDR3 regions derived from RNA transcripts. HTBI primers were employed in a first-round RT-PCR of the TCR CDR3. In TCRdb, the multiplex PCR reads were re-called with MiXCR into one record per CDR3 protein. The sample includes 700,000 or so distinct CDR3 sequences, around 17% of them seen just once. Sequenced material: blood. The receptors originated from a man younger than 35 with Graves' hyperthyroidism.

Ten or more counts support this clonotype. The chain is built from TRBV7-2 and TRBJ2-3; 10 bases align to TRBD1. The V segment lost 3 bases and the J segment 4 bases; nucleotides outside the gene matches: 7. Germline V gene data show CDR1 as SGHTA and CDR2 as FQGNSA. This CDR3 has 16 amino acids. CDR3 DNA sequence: TGTGCCAGCAGCTTGGGACAGGGGATTTTATCAGATACGCAGTATTTT. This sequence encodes CASSLGQGILSDTQYF.

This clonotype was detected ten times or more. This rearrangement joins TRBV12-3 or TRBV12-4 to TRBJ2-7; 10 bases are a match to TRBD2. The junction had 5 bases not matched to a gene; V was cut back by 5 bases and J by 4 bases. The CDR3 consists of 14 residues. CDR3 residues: CASSPSSGRYEQYF. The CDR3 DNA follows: TGTGCCAGCAGTCCCTCTAGCGGGAGATACGAGCAGTACTTC.

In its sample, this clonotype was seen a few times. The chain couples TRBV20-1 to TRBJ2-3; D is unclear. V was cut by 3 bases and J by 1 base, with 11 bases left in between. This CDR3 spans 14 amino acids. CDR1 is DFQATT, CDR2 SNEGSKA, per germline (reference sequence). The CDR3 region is CSASQEKGTDTQYF. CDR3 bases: TGCAGTGCTAGTCAAGAGAAGGGCACAGATACGCAGTATTTT.

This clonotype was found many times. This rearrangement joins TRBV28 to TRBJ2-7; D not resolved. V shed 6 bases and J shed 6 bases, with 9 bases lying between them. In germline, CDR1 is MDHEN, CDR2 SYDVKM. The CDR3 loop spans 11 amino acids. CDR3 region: CASRRGSEQYF. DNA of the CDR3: TGTGCCAGCAGACGAGGCTCCGAGCAGTACTTC.

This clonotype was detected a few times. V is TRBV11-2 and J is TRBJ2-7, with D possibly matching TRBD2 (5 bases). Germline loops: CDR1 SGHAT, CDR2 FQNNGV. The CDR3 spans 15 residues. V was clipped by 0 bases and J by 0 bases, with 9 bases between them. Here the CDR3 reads CASSLEAVSSYEQYF. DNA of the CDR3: TGTGCCAGCAGCTTAGAAGCGGTGAGCTCCTACGAGCAGTACTTC.

In DNA form, the CDR3 reads TGTGCCAGCAGTTCCGGGACAGGTGCCAGCACCGGGGAGCTGTTTTTT. This translates into CASSSGTGASTGELFF. The chain has TRBV27 and TRBJ2-2; 8 bases match TRBD1. Trimming cost V 4 bases and J 4 bases; bases outside gene matches: 8. Germline V gives CDR1 MNHEY, CDR2 SMNVEV (reference sequence). The CDR3 spans 16 residues.

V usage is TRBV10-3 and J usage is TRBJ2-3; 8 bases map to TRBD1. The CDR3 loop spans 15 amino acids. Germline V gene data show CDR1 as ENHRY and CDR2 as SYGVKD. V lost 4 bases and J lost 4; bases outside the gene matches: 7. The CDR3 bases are TGTGCCATCAGTGTCTCAGGGGGCAAGGCAGATACGCAGTATTTT. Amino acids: CAISVSGGKADTQYF.

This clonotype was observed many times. CDR3 in DNA: TGCAGTGCTAGATCATCCCTTACCTACTTCACAGATACGCAGTATTTT. This gives the protein CSARSSLTYFTDTQYF. The V and J genes are TRBV20-1 and TRBJ2-3, with no clear D. Trimming cost V 2 bases and J 2 bases, with 17 bases left between them. Per germline, CDR1 DFQATT and CDR2 SNEGSKA (reference sequence). The CDR3 has 16 amino acids.

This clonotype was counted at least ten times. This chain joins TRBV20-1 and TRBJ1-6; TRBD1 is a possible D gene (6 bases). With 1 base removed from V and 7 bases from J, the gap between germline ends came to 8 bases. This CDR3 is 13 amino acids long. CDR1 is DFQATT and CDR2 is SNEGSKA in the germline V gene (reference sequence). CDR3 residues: CSARGQANSPLHF. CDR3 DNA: TGCAGTGCTAGAGGACAGGCGAATTCACCCCTCCACTTT.

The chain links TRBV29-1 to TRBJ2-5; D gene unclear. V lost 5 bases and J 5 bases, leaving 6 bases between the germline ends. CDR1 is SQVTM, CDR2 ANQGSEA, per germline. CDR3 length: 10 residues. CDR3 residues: CSVWKETQYF. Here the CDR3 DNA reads TGCAGCGTTTGGAAGGAGACCCAGTACTTC.

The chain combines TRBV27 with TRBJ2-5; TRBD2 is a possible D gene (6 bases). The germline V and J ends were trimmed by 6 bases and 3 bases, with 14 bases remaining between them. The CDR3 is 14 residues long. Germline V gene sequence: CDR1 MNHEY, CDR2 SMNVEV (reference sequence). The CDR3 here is CASSPSGVKETQYF. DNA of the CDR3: TGTGCCAGCAGCCCCTCGGGGGTTAAAGAGACCCAGTACTTC.

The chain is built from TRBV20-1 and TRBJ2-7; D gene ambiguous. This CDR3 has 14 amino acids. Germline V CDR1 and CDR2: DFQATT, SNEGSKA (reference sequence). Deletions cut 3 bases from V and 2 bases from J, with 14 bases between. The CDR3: CSASKVWGAYEQYF. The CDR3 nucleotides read TGCAGTGCTAGCAAGGTCTGGGGTGCCTACGAGCAGTACTTC.

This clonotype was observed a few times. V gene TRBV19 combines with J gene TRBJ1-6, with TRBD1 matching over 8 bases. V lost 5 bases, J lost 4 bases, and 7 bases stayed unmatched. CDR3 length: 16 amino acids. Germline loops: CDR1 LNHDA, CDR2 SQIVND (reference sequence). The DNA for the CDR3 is TGTGCCAGTAGTCGCGGACAGGGATTATATAATTCACCCCTCCACTTT. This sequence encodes CASSRGQGLYNSPLHF.

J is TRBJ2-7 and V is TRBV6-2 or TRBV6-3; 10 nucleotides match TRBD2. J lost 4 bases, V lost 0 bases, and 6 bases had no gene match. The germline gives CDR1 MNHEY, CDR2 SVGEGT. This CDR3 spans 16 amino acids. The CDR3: CASSYSNPSGSYEQYF. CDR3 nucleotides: TGTGCCAGCAGTTACTCGAACCCTAGCGGGAGTTACGAGCAGTACTTC.

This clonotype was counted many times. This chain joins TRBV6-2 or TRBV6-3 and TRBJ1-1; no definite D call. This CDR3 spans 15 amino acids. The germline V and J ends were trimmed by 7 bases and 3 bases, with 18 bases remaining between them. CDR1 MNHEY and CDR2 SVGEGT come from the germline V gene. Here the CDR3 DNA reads TGTGCCAGCACCACCGTTGGCCTGGTGGACACTGAAGCTTTCTTT. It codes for CASTTVGLVDTEAFF.

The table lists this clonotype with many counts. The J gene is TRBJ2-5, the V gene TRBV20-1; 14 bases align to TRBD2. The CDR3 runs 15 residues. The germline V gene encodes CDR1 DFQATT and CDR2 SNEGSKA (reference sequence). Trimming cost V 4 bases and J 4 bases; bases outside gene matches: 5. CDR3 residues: CSATGLAGVGETQYF. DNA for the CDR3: TGCAGTGCTACGGGACTAGCGGGAGTAGGAGAGACCCAGTACTTC.

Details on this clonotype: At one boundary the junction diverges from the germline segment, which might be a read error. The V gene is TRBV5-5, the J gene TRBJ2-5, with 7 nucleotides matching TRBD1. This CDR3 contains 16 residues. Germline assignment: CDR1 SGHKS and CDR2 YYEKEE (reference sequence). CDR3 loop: CAGSPGTVGFQETQYF. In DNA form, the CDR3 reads TGTGCCGGCAGCCCCGGGACAGTCGGATTCCAAGAGACCCAGTACTTC.

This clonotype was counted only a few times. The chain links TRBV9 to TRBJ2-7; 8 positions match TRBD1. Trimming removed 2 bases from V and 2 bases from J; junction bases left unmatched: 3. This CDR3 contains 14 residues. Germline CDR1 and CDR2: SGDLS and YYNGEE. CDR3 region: CASSVRQGTYEQYF. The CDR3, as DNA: TGTGCCAGCAGCGTCAGACAGGGGACCTACGAGCAGTACTTC.

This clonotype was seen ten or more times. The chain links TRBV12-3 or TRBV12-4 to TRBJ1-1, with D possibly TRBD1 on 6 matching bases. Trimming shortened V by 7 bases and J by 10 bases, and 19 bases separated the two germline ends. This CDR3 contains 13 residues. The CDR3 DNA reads TGTGCCAGCACCCTTTGGGGGGGCTCGGGAGCTTTCTTT. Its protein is CASTLWGGSGAFF.

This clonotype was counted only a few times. The DNA for the CDR3 is TGTGCCAGCAGTGCTAACCCGACAGCCTACGAGCAGTACTTC. This translates into CASSANPTAYEQYF. V is TRBV6-1 and J is TRBJ2-7, with D possibly TRBD1 on 5 matching bases. Germline CDR1 is MNHNS and CDR2 is SASEGT. V dropped 4 bases and J dropped 2 bases, with 12 bases sitting between them. The length of the CDR3 is 14 residues.

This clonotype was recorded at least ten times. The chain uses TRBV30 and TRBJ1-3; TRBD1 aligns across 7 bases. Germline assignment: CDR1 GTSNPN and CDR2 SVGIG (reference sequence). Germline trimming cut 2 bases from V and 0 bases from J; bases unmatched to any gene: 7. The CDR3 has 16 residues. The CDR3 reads CAWSSWTGNSGNTIYF. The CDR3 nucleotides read TGTGCCTGGAGTTCTTGGACAGGAAACTCTGGAAACACCATATATTTT.

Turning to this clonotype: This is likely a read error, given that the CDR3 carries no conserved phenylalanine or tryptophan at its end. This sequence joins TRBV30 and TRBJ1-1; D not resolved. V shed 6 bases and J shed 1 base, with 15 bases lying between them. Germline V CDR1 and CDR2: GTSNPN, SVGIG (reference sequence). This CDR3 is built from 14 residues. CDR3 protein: CACTPVTGNTEAFS. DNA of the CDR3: TGTGCCTGTACGCCGGTTACCGGGAACACTGAAGCTTTCTCT.

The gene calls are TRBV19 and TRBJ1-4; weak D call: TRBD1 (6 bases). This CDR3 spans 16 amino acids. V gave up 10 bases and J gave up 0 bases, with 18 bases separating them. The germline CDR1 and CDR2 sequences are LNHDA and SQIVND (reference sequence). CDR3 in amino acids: CATEQGRGPTNEKLFF. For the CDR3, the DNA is TGTGCCACTGAACAGGGAAGGGGTCCAACTAATGAAAAACTGTTTTTT.

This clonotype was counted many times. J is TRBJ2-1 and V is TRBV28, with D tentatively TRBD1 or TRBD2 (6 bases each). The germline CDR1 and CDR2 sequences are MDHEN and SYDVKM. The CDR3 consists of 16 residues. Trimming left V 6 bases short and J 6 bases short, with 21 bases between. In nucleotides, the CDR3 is TGTGCCAGCAGACCCACCTGGGGGGCCGGGTTCAATGAGCAGTTCTTC. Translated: CASRPTWGAGFNEQFF.

In DNA, the CDR3 is TGTGCCAGCTCACGGAGACCGGGACTAGCGGTCGCGGAGTACGAGCAGTACTTC. Translating it yields CASSRRPGLAVAEYEQYF. This chain joins TRBV18 and TRBJ2-7; TRBD2 aligns across 11 bases. V shed 4 bases and J 4 bases; nucleotides not matched to a gene: 15. This CDR3 region has 18 residues. The germline CDR1 and CDR2 sequences are KGHSH and LQKENI.